This T cell receptor (beta chain) was found in a study of T cells expressing NK-cell markers (TCRdb year 2020). Notes on the research overall: Under ten donors provided sorted CD3+CD56+NKG2C+, CD3+CD56+NKG2C- and CD3+CD56-NKG2C+ T-cell subsets, whose TCR beta-chain repertoires were profiled. The eight sequenced donors were randomly selected healthy volunteers, three men and five women. Seven of the eight sequenced donors were HCMV-seropositive and one was HCMV-seronegative. Illumina HiSeq 2000/2500, MiSeq or NextSeq was used to sequence libraries as 2 x 150 bp reads.

To determine HCMV serostatus, a commercial ELISA kit was used to detect HCMV-specific IgG in serum. Peripheral blood mononuclear cells were isolated from blood by Ficoll density gradient centrifugation. Points the paper makes about the study in general: Those dominant clonotypes were again the most abundant among CD3+CD56-NKG2C+ cells in a handful of donors, at about 25-65%. In over five donors, the dominant CD3+CD56+NKG2C+ clonotypes were among the top 10 CD8+ clonotypes and accounted for about 1.0-7.5% of CD8+ T cells. Whether the expanded NKG2C-expressing T cell clones were specific for HCMV antigens was left unclear.

The germline V gene gives CDR1 as SGHDN and CDR2 as FVKESK. There are 12 amino acids in the CDR3, from cysteine to phenylalanine inclusive. No DNA has been recorded. As to this clonotype: What antigen it recognizes has not been identified.

Sequenced on an Illumina HiSeq 2000. 5'RACE template switching, by which a universal primer site and unique molecular identifiers were added, was used to make TCR beta cDNA libraries. cDNA synthesis was primed from the TCR beta constant segment and was followed by two successive PCR amplification steps. The study's own analysis went as follows. MIGEC handled demultiplexing of the reads and grouping by UMI, while MiTCR was used to assemble and quantify clonotypes. To remove erroneous sequences, TCR cDNA sequences were retained only when supported by two or more reads. The tcR package was used for downstream repertoire analysis, and clonotypes were matched between fractions using CDR3 nucleotide sequence together with V segment. VDJmatch was used to annotate antigen specificity against VDJdb, with one amino acid substitution allowed in CDR3. Reprocessed by TCRdb, the reads give a single entry per CDR3 protein sequence, without DNA. The V and J calls and clone size come from TCRdb's table, not from the authors' own analysis. The table for this sample lists a few hundred thousand distinct CDR3 sequences. Around 0.42% of the sample rests with the top ten.

The rearrangement joined TRBV14 to TRBJ1-1; absent DNA, TCRdb's TRBD1 call cannot be checked. The source material was blood T cells: a sorted CD56 or NKG2C T cell subset, CD4+ or CD8+ T cells, or bulk PBMC T cells (not recorded which). The clonotype was recovered from a man in his late teens or twenties in good health. Donor details come from another sample of the same person, matched by shared clones. The CDR3 sequence is CASSPFPDEAFF.